This TCR beta chain was recovered during a study of blood T cells in healthy people across ages. Whole-study findings and limits: Diversity was estimated from one million T cells, and these estimates were considered underestimates.

The authors ran a second PCR of about 7 to 12 cycles using a sample-barcoded 5' primer and a J-beta primer mix. TCRdb independently ran MiXCR on the 5' RACE reads; one entry per CDR3 protein. The sample has 550,000 to 650,000 distinct CDR3 sequences; about 25% are singletons. Concerning this clonotype itself: Its antigen is unidentified.

This sample was shared with a second study, whose subject was T cells of mothers and their children.

The sample taken for sequencing was blood. This TCR derives from a boy aged 2 to 10 in good health.

This CDR3 reads CASSMGGLETQYF. In nucleotides, the CDR3 is TGTGCCAGCAGCATGGGGGGCCTAGAGACCCAGTACTTC. V and J are TRBV7-9 and TRBJ2-5; D is perhaps TRBD1 or TRBD2 (6 bases each). The germline CDR1 and CDR2 sequences are SEHNR and FQNEAQ (reference sequence). Trimming took off 5 bases at V and 4 bases at J, with 11 bases between the two ends. The CDR3 has 13 residues.